The 32 T cell receptor beta chains presented below share a single source sample, sequenced in a study of blood T cell repertoires in COVID-19. The table came from immunoSEQ multiplex PCR; TCRdb's copy has only in-frame clones and leaves some out. The sample lists 120,000 or so clones; around 83% were seen once. Sequences were obtained from PBMCs or T cells enriched from blood (not recorded which). Every receptor here comes from a woman aged 25-40 years who had recovered from COVID-19.

This clone came up once. The chain has TRBV30 and TRBJ2-7; a weak D match, TRBD2 (5 bases). CDR3 size: 15 residues. The V and J ends lost 2 bases and 3 bases respectively, with 17 bases between them. Looked up from germline, CDR1 is GTSNPN and CDR2 is SVGIG (reference sequence). CDR3 sequence (DNA): TGTGCCTGGAGTCGGCGGAGGATAGTTAGCTACGAGCAGTACTTC. Translation: CAWSRRRIVSYEQYF.

This clone was observed a single time. The chain carries TRBV5-1 and TRBJ2-3; 10 nucleotides align to TRBD2. The germline V gene has CDR1 SGHRS and CDR2 YFSETQ. This CDR3 contains 16 residues. Trimming cost V 4 bases and J 0 bases; bases outside gene matches: 5. CDR3 in DNA: TGCGCCAGCAGCCGGGGGACTAGCGCTAGCACAGATACGCAGTATTTT. Its protein product is CASSRGTSASTDTQYF.

Only a few counts were recorded for this clone. The rearrangement joins TRBV5-1 to TRBJ2-7; the match to TRBD2 covers 11 bases. This CDR3 region has 15 residues. In germline, CDR1 is SGHRS, CDR2 YFSETQ. V was clipped by 5 bases and J by 2 bases; unmatched bases: 6. The CDR3 bases are TGCGCCAGCAGGAGTGGACTAGCGGGTGCCTACGAGCAGTACTTC. Translation: CASRSGLAGAYEQYF.

The chain is built from TRBV2 and TRBJ2-2, with 10 bases lining up with TRBD1. The germline V gene encodes CDR1 SNHLY and CDR2 FYNNEI. Trimming removed 5 bases from V and 9 bases from J; junction bases left unmatched: 6. This CDR3 has 14 residues. DNA for the CDR3: TGTGCCAGCAGTACCGGGACAGGGGCCCGGGAGCTGTTTTTT. Translation gives CASSTGTGARELFF.

V is TRBV7-3 and J is TRBJ2-5; D may be TRBD2 (5 bases). The germline V gene encodes CDR1 SGHTA and CDR2 FQGTGA. Trimming stripped 2 bases from V and 4 bases from J, with 14 bases between. This CDR3 spans 15 amino acids. CDR3 in DNA: TGTGCCAGCAGCTTATTGGTGGGAGAACGAGAGACCCAGTACTTC. It is translated as CASSLLVGERETQYF.

The chain is built from TRBV18 and TRBJ1-1, with a possible D match to TRBD1 (6 bases). V was cut by 4 bases and J by 5 bases, with 17 bases left in between. The CDR3 has 15 residues. The germline CDR1 and CDR2 sequences are KGHSH and LQKENI. CDR3 DNA: TGTGCCAGCTCACAGAAGGCCAGGGGCGGTACTGAAGCTTTCTTT. Translated: CASSQKARGGTEAFF.

The chain uses TRBV5-1 and TRBJ2-2, with D hard to call. Trimming left V 0 bases short and J 1 base short, with 7 bases between. The CDR3 length is 15 residues. The germline gives CDR1 SGHRS, CDR2 YFSETQ. The CDR3 region is CASSLEAVNTGELFF. CDR3 coding DNA: TGCGCCAGCAGCTTGGAGGCGGTGAACACCGGGGAGCTGTTTTTT.

The rearrangement uses TRBV30 and TRBJ2-1; TRBD2 matches 7 bases. The germline V gene encodes CDR1 GTSNPN and CDR2 SVGIG (reference sequence). The V segment lost 0 bases and the J segment 10 bases; nucleotides outside the gene matches: 9. The CDR3 has 14 amino acids. The CDR3: CAWSVRSRRGEQFF. The CDR3 DNA sequence: TGTGCCTGGAGTGTAAGGAGTCGGCGGGGGGAGCAGTTCTTC.

The chain carries TRBV10-3 and TRBJ1-6; 10 nucleotides agree with TRBD1. Losses at the gene ends were 10 bases for V and 10 bases for J; bases not matched to a gene: 10. This CDR3 has 14 amino acids. Germline V lookup: CDR1 ENHRY, CDR2 SYGVKD. The CDR3 is CATGDRGRGSPLHF. In DNA form, the CDR3 reads TGTGCCACCGGAGACAGGGGGCGAGGATCACCCCTCCACTTT.

V usage is TRBV18 and J usage is TRBJ1-2, with D possibly being TRBD1 (5 bases). Trimming left V 6 bases short and J 1 base short, with 12 bases between. CDR1 is KGHSH, CDR2 LQKENI, per germline. The CDR3 has 14 amino acids. The CDR3 sequence is CASSPGGNNYGYTF. The CDR3 DNA reads as TGTGCCAGCTCTCCCGGGGGAAATAACTATGGCTACACCTTC.

CDR3 nucleotide sequence: TGTGCCAGCAGCGCGGCCGGGACAGGGAACGAAAAACTGTTTTTT. It yields the protein CASSAAGTGNEKLFF. The chain links TRBV7-8 to TRBJ1-4; 9 positions match TRBD1. The V gene end was trimmed by 5 bases and the J gene end by 8 bases; junction bases not matched to a gene: 9. CDR1 and CDR2 from the germline V gene are SGHVS and FQNEAQ. The CDR3 runs 15 residues. The full variable domain, rest sourced from reference TRBV7-8 and TRBJ1-4, is GAGVSQSPRYKVAKRGQDVALRCDPISGHVSLFWYQQALGQGPEFLTYFQNEAQLDKSGLPSDRFFAERPEGSVSTLKIQRTQQEDSAVYLCASSAAGTGNEKLFFGSGTQLSVL.

This chain links TRBV28 with TRBJ2-5; weak D call: TRBD2 (5 bases). The CDR3 length is 13 residues. The V end was cut by 4 bases, the J end by 2 bases, with 8 bases between. The germline gives CDR1 MDHEN, CDR2 SYDVKM. For the CDR3, the DNA is TGTGCCAGCAGTTACCCGGGGCAAGAGACCCAGTACTTC. Residues: CASSYPGQETQYF. Full variable domain (rest looked up from reference TRBV28 and TRBJ2-5): DVKVTQSSRYLVKRTGEKVFLECVQDMDHENMFWYRQDPGLGLRLIYFSYDVKMKEKGDIPEGYSVSREKKERFSLILESASTNQTSMYLCASSYPGQETQYFGPGTRLLVL.

CDR3: CASSQGYATSGRADEQYF. The CDR3 DNA follows: TGTGCCAGCTCACAGGGTTATGCGACTAGCGGGAGGGCCGACGAGCAGTACTTC. The rearrangement joins TRBV18 to TRBJ2-7; 14 positions match TRBD2. J gave up 5 bases and V 4 bases, and 13 bases lay outside the gene matches. Germline CDR1 is KGHSH and CDR2 is LQKENI. The CDR3 is 18 amino acids. Variable domain in full (rest from reference TRBV18 and TRBJ2-7): NAGVMQNPRHLVRRRGQEARLRCSPMKGHSHVYWYRQLPEEGLKFMVYLQKENIIDESGMPKERFSAEFPKEGPSILRIQQVVRGDSAAYFCASSQGYATSGRADEQYFGPGTRLTVT.

The gene calls are TRBV19 and TRBJ1-1; 8 positions agree with TRBD1. With V trimmed by 6 bases and J by 5 bases, 5 bases remained unmatched. Germline V lookup: CDR1 LNHDA, CDR2 SQIVND (reference sequence). The CDR3 length is 13 residues. CDR3 protein: CASRQGEGTEAFF. The CDR3 DNA sequence: TGTGCCAGTAGACAGGGGGAGGGGACTGAAGCTTTCTTT.

The genes are TRBV7-9 and TRBJ1-2; D is possibly TRBD1 (5 bases). This CDR3 is 17 amino acids long. Trimming took 5 bases from V and 0 from J, leaving 19 bases between them. The V gene's germline CDR1 is SEHNR and CDR2 FQNEAQ (reference sequence). The CDR3, as DNA: TGTGCCAGCAGCAAACCGGGACTAACGTCCTCTAACTATGGCTACACCTTC. Translation gives CASSKPGLTSSNYGYTF.

The chain has TRBV3-1 (or the pseudogene TRBV3-2) and TRBJ2-5; possibly TRBD2 for D (6 bases). Germline assignment: CDR1 LGHDT and CDR2 YNNKEL (reference sequence). CDR3 length equals 15 residues. V lost 4 bases to trimming and J lost 5 bases, with 17 bases between them. CDR3 amino acids: CASSPGAGTSETQYF. The CDR3 DNA follows: TGTGCCAGCAGCCCCGGGGCGGGAACTAGTGAGACCCAGTACTTC.

The chain links TRBV28 to TRBJ1-5; TRBD1 agrees at 8 bases. Germline V gives CDR1 MDHEN, CDR2 SYDVKM. With V trimmed by 4 bases and J by 3 bases, 5 bases remained unmatched. The CDR3 loop spans 15 amino acids. DNA of the CDR3: TGTGCCAGCAGTTACCGGGACAGGAACAATCAGCCCCAGCATTTT. This gives the protein CASSYRDRNNQPQHF.

The V gene is TRBV20-1, the J gene TRBJ2-2, with 7 bases lining up with TRBD2. The V gene end was trimmed by 3 bases and the J gene end by 1 base; junction bases not matched to a gene: 2. This CDR3 spans 14 amino acids. Germline V CDR1 and CDR2: DFQATT, SNEGSKA (reference sequence). The CDR3 spells CSASSGQNTGELFF. Here the CDR3 DNA reads TGCAGTGCTAGTAGCGGGCAGAACACCGGGGAGCTGTTTTTT.

The chain recombines TRBV29-1 with TRBJ1-3; no firm D call. Trimming took off 5 bases at V and 1 base at J, with 15 bases between the two ends. There are 15 residues in the CDR3. The germline CDR1 and CDR2 sequences are SQVTM and ANQGSEA. CDR3 sequence: CSVSLRSLSGNTIYF. CDR3 bases: TGCAGCGTTTCTCTGCGGTCGCTTTCTGGAAACACCATATATTTT.

In its sample, this clone was seen a few times. The DNA of the CDR3 is TGTGCCTGGGGACAGGGGATCTACGAGCAGTACTTC. Amino acid sequence: CAWGQGIYEQYF. This chain uses TRBV30 with TRBJ2-7, with 9 bases matching TRBD1. V trimming: 5 bases; J trimming: 3 bases; junction bases outside the gene matches: 2. The CDR3 consists of 12 residues. Germline-derived CDR1 and CDR2 are GTSNPN and SVGIG (reference sequence).

This chain links TRBV5-6 with TRBJ2-5; 9 positions match TRBD1. The V segment lost 3 bases and the J segment 4 bases; nucleotides outside the gene matches: 10. The length of the CDR3 is 16 residues. Germline V CDR1 and CDR2: SGHDT, YYEEEE. DNA of the CDR3: TGTGCCAGCAGCTCTTTCGCGACAGGGGGTGGAGAGACCCAGTACTTC. It is translated as CASSSFATGGGETQYF. Full variable domain (outside the CDR3, taken from reference TRBV5-6 and TRBJ2-5): DAGVTQSPTHLIKTRGQQVTLRCSPKSGHDTVSWYQQALGQGPQFIFQYYEEEERQRGNFPDRFSGHQFPNYSSELNVNALLLGDSALYLCASSSFATGGGETQYFGPGTRLLVL.

The CDR3 coding sequence is TGTGCCAGCTCCCCTAGCACAGATACGCAGTATTTT. It specifies CASSPSTDTQYF. The chain uses TRBV18 and TRBJ2-3; D is uncertain. This CDR3 spans 12 amino acids. Germline V gene lookup returns CDR1 KGHSH and CDR2 LQKENI. The V and J ends lost 6 bases and 0 bases respectively, with 4 bases between them.

This clone was seen more than once but under ten times. The chain combines TRBV19 with TRBJ2-7, with D possibly being TRBD2 (6 bases). This CDR3 region has 13 residues. V lost 6 bases and J 1 base, leaving 10 bases between the germline ends. Germline loops: CDR1 LNHDA, CDR2 SQIVND (reference sequence). The chain's CDR3 is CASSHLASYEQYF. The DNA for the CDR3 is TGTGCCAGTAGCCATCTAGCGTCCTACGAGCAGTACTTC.

The V gene is TRBV5-6, the J gene TRBJ1-2; D is perhaps TRBD1 (5 bases). The germline V gene encodes CDR1 SGHDT and CDR2 YYEEEE. The CDR3 sequence is 13 residues long. V was clipped by 4 bases and J by 4 bases, with 11 bases between them. The CDR3 DNA sequence: TGTGCCAGCAGCCCGACAGAAACCTATGGCTACACCTTC. Amino acids: CASSPTETYGYTF.

V gene TRBV19 combines with J gene TRBJ2-3, with 7 bases lining up with TRBD2. The length of the CDR3 is 15 residues. Trimming cost V 7 bases and J 4 bases; bases outside gene matches: 11. Germline CDR1 and CDR2: LNHDA and SQIVND (reference sequence). CDR3 DNA: TGTGCCAGTACATTGGGCGGGAGCGGATCAGATACGCAGTATTTT. This encodes CASTLGGSGSDTQYF.

The table lists this clone with a count of one. This sequence joins TRBV5-5 and TRBJ1-4; 10 nucleotides line up with TRBD1. CDR3 length: 16 amino acids. From germline, CDR1 is SGHKS and CDR2 YYEKEE (reference sequence). V was clipped by 2 bases and J by 1 base; unmatched bases: 2. The CDR3 region is CASSFGQGGTNEKLFF. The DNA of the CDR3 is TGTGCCAGCAGCTTCGGACAGGGGGGAACTAATGAAAAACTGTTTTTT.

The chain joins TRBV13 to TRBJ2-1, with TRBD2 matching 11 bases. CDR1 PRHDT and CDR2 FYEKMQ come from the germline V gene (reference sequence). The V segment lost 6 bases and the J segment 0 bases; nucleotides outside the gene matches: 7. The CDR3 has 17 amino acids. DNA for the CDR3: TGTGCCAGCAGTCAACTAGCGGGAGTAACCTCCTACAATGAGCAGTTCTTC. As protein: CASSQLAGVTSYNEQFF.

To note about this clone: One end of the junction is discordant with germline, which a read error may explain. This chain connects TRBV18 to TRBJ1-6, with D possibly being TRBD1 (5 bases). The V gene's germline CDR1 is KGHSH and CDR2 LQKENI. The CDR3 has 13 residues. The CDR3 here is CASSPHPGQGLLW. CDR3 in DNA: TGTGCCAGCTCACCACATCCTGGGCAGGGTCTTTTGTGG.

V is TRBV2 and J is TRBJ2-7; TRBD2 matches at 9 bases. The CDR3 is 14 residues long. The V gene's germline CDR1 is SNHLY and CDR2 FYNNEI. With 6 bases clipped from V and 1 base from J, the junction kept 4 bases outside the gene matches. As DNA, the CDR3 is TGTGCCAGCAGGACGGGACTAGCTTCCTACGAGCAGTACTTC. This codes for CASRTGLASYEQYF.

This rearrangement joins TRBV4-1 to TRBJ1-2; 7 bases fit TRBD1. Per germline, CDR1 MGHRA and CDR2 YSYEKL. The trim removed 6 bases at V and 14 bases at J, leaving 9 bases unmatched. The CDR3 length is 11 residues. The CDR3 reads CASRLGTVKTF. The DNA for the CDR3 is TGCGCCAGCAGACTAGGGACAGTAAAAACCTTC.

For the CDR3, the DNA is TGTGCCAGCAGTTACCCCGGGACTAGCGGCACCACAGATACGCAGTATTTT. It codes for CASSYPGTSGTTDTQYF. The V and J genes are TRBV6-2 or TRBV6-3 and TRBJ2-3, with 11 bases lining up with TRBD2. The germline V gene has CDR1 MNHEY and CDR2 SVGEGT. V shed 2 bases and J 2 bases; nucleotides not matched to a gene: 6. The CDR3 extends over 17 amino acids.

The CDR3, as DNA: TGTGCCAGCAGTTACTCGGTCGGGATAGAGACCCAGTACTTC. This codes for CASSYSVGIETQYF. The V and J genes are TRBV6-5 and TRBJ2-5; TRBD2 might be the D (5 bases). V shed 0 bases and J shed 4 bases, with 9 bases lying between them. Germline-derived CDR1 and CDR2 are MNHEY and SVGAGI. The CDR3 runs 14 residues.